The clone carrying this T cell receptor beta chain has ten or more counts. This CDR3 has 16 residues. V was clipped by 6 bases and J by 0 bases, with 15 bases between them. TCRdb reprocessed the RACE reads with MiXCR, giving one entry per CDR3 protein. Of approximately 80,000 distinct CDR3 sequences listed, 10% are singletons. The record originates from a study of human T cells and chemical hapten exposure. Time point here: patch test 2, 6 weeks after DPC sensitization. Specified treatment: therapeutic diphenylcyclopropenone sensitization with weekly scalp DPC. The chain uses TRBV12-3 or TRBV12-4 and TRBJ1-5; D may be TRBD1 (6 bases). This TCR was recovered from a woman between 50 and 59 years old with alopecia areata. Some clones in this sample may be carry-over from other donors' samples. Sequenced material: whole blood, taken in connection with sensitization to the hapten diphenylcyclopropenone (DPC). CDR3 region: CASSRGPVFSNQPQHF. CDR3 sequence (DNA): TGTGCCAGCAGCCGGGGGCCCGTATTTAGCAATCAGCCCCAGCATTTT.